This T cell receptor (beta chain) was retrieved from a study of shared clonotypes between healthy human individuals. Germline loops: CDR1 SGHTA, CDR2 FQGNSA. The CDR3 has 15 amino acids. J was trimmed by 1 base and V by 3 bases; bases with no gene match: 6. Naive CD8 cells lacked CD45RO, underwent positive selection for CCR7 and left out terminally differentiated effector memory CD45RA+ cells. Assay used: immunoSEQ multiplex PCR; TCRdb lists only in-frame clones, some missing. The sample carries 1.5 million to 2.5 million clones, around 96% recorded once. The origin of this receptor is a man in his late teens or twenties in good health. Sequenced sample: naive CD8+ T cells sorted from blood. J is TRBJ2-7 and V is TRBV7-2, with 7 bases aligning to TRBD2. The CDR3 nucleotides are TGTGCCAGCAGCTTTGTAGCGGGCGCATCCTACGAGCAGTACTTC. It encodes CASSFVAGASYEQYF.